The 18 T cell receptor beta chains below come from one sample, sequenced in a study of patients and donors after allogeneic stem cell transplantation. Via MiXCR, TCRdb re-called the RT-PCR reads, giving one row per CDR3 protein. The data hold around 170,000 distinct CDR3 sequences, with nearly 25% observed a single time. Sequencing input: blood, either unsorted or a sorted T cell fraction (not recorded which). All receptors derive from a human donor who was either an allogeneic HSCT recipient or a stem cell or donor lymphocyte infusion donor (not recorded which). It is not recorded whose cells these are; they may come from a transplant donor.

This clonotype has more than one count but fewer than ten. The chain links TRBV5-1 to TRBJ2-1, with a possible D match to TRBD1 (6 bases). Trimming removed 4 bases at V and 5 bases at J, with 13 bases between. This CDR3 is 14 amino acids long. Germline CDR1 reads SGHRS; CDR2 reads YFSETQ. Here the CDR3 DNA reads TGCGCCAGCAGCCCGGGACATTCCCACAATGAGCAGTTCTTC. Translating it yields CASSPGHSHNEQFF. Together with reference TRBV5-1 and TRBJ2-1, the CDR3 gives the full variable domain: KAGVTQTPRYLIKTRGQQVTLSCSPISGHRSVSWYQQTPGQGLQFLFEYFSETQRNKGNFPGRFSGRQFSNSRSEMNVSTLELGDSALYLCASSPGHSHNEQFFGPGTRLTVL.

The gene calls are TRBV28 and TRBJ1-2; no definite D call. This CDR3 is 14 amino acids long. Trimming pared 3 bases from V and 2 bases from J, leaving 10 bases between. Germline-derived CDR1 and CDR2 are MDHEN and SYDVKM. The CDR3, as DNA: TGTGCCAGCAGTTTTGCAGCTACCAACTATGGCTACACCTTC. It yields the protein CASSFAATNYGYTF.

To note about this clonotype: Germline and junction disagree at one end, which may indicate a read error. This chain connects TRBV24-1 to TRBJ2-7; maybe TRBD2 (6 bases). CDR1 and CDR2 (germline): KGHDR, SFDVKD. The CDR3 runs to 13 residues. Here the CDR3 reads CATKGIYGGEQYF. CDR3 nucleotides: TGTGCTACCAAGGGGATCTATGGAGGGGAGCAGTACTTC.

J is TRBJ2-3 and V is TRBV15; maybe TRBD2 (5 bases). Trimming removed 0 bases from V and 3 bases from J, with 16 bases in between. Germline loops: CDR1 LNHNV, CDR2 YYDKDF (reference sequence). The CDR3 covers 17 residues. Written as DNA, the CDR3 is TGTGCCACCAGCAGAGATCGTGTGGGAGTGGGAACAGATACGCAGTATTTT. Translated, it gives CATSRDRVGVGTDTQYF.

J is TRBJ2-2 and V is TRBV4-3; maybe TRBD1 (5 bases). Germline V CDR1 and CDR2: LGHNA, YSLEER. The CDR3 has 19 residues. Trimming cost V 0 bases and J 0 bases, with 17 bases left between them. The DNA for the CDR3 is TGCGCCAGCAGCCAAGATATGTGGTCAGGGTACGCGAACACCGGGGAGCTGTTTTTT. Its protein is CASSQDMWSGYANTGELFF.

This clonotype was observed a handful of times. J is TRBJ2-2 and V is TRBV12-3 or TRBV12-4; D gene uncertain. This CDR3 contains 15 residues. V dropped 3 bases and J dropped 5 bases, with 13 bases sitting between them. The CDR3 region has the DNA TGTGCCAGCAGTTTGGGTGGATGGGGAACCGGGGAGCTGTTTTTT. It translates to CASSLGGWGTGELFF.

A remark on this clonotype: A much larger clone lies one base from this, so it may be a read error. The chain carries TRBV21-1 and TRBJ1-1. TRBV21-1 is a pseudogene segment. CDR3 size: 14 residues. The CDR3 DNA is TGTGCCAGCAGCTGCCACCCGAAGAACACTGAAGCTTTCTTT. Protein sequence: CASSCHPKNTEAFF.

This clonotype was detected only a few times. In DNA form, the CDR3 reads TGTGCCAGCAGCTCGACTTTACCGAACCCGGGACAGGGTGTAGATACGCAGTATTTT. Protein product: CASSSTLPNPGQGVDTQYF. The chain carries TRBV7-9 and TRBJ2-3; 9 bases are a match to TRBD1. With V trimmed by 4 bases and J by 5 bases, 19 bases remained unmatched. Germline V gene lookup returns CDR1 SEHNR and CDR2 FQNEAQ (reference sequence). This CDR3 contains 19 residues.

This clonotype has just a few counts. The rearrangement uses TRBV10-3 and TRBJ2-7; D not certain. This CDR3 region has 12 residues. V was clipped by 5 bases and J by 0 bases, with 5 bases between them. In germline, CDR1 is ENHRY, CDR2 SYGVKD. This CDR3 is CAISTDSYEQYF. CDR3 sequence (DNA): TGTGCCATCAGTACAGACTCCTACGAGCAGTACTTC.

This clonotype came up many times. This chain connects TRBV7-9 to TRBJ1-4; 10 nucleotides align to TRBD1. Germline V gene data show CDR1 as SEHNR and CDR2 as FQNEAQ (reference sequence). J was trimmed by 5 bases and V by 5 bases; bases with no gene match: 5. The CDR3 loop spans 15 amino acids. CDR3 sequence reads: CASSNWDRGNEKLFF. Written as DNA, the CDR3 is TGTGCCAGCAGCAATTGGGACAGGGGAAATGAAAAACTGTTTTTT.

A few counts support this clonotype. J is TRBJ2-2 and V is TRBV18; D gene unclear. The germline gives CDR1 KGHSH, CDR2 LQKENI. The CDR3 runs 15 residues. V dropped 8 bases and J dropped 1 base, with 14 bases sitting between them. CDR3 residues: CASEHAPMNTGELFF. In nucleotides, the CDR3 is TGTGCCAGCGAACATGCTCCGATGAACACCGGGGAGCTGTTTTTT.

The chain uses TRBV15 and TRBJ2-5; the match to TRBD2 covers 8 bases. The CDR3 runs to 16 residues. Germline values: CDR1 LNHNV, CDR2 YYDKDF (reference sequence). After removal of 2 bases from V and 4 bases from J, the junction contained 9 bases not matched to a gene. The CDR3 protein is CATSRPGTSRGETQYF. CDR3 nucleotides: TGTGCCACCAGCAGACCCGGGACTAGTCGTGGAGAGACCCAGTACTTC.

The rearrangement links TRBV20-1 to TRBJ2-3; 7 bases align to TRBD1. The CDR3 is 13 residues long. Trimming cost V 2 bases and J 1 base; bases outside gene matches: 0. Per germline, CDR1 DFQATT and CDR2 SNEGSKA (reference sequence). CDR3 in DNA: TGCAGTGCTAGAAGGGGGCGCACAGATACGCAGTATTTT. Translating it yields CSARRGRTDTQYF.

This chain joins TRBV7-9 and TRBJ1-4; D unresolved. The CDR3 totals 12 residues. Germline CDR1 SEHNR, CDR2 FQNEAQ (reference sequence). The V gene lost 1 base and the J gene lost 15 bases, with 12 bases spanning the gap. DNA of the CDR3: TGTGCCAGCAGCTTAGGGGTCTTCGCAGTGTTTTTT. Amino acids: CASSLGVFAVFF.

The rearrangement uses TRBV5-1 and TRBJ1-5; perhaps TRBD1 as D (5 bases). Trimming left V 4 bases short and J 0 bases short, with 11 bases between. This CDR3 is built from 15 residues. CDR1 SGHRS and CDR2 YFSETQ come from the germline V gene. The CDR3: CASSKGDYSNQPQHF. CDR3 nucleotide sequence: TGCGCCAGCAGCAAAGGGGATTATAGCAATCAGCCCCAGCATTTT.

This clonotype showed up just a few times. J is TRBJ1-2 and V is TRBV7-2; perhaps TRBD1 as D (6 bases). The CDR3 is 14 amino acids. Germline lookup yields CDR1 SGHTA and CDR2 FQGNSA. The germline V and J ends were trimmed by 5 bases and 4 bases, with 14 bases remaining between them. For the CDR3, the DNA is TGTGCCAGCAGCCTAAACCCGGACAGCTATGGCTACACCTTC. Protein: CASSLNPDSYGYTF.

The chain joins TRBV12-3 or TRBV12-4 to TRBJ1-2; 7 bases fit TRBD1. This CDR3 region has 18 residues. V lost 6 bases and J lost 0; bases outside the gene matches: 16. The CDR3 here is CASSPTSRDRKANYGYTF. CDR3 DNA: TGTGCCAGCAGCCCTACGAGCCGGGACAGAAAGGCTAACTATGGCTACACCTTC.

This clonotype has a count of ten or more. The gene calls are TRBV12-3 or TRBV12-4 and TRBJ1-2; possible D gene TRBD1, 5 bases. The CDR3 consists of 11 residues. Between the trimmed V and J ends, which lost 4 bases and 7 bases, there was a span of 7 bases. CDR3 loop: CASSSDSGYTF. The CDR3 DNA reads TGTGCCAGCAGTTCCGACAGTGGCTACACCTTC.